The rows below give T cell receptor beta chains drawn from one sample of a study of read filtering for tumor transcriptome and immune sequencing. Each CDR3 protein is one row after TCRdb ran MiXCR on the reads. Here the sample spans more than 70,000 distinct CDR3 sequences, around a fifth being singletons. The source material was a population of CD138-negative cells sorted from bone marrow. These receptors were collected from a donor aged 40 or older with multiple myeloma. Both conserved end residues are part of each CDR3. Rows may omit the clone size; those that give it use once, few, many or a size class.

clone_size: few
v_call: TRBV5-1
j_call: TRBJ1-2
cdr3_aa: CASSSSTGVYGYTF

clone_size: many
v_call: TRBV5-1
j_call: TRBJ2-1
cdr3_aa: CASSSLGTSGVYNEQFF

clone_size: few
v_call: TRBV7-9
j_call: TRBJ2-3
cdr3_aa: CASRHGWGTDTQYF

clone_size: many
v_call: TRBV28
j_call: TRBJ1-4
cdr3_aa: CASSFGEKLFF

clone_size: NA
v_call: TRBV7-2
j_call: TRBJ1-2
cdr3_aa: CASSPGGRGYGYTF

clone_size: many
v_call: TRBV2
j_call: TRBJ2-1
cdr3_aa: CASSVSPSYNEQFF

clone_size: NA
v_call: TRBV21-1
j_call: TRBJ2-5
cdr3_aa: CASSKAQDSGQETQYF

clone_size: many
v_call: TRBV7-9
j_call: TRBJ1-6
cdr3_aa: CASSTEVSSPLHF

clone_size: many
v_call: TRBV7-3
j_call: TRBJ2-7
cdr3_aa: CASSLTPYF

clone_size: many
v_call: TRBV29-1
j_call: TRBJ1-2
cdr3_aa: CSVPGVLPGSHYGYTF